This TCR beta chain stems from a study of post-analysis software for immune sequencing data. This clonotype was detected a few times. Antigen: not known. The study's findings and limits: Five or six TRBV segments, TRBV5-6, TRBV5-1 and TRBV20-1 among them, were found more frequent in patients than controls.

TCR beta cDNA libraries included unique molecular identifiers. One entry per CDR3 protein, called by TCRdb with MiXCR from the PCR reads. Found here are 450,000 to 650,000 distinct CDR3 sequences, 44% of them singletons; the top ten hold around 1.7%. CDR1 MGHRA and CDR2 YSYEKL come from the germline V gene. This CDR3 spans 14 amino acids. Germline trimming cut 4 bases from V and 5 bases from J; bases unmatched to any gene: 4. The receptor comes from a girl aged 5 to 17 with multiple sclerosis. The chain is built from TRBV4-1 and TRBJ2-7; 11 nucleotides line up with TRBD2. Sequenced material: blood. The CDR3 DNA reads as TGCGCCAGCAGCCGGACTAGCGGGTTTAACGAGCAGTACTTC. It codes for CASSRTSGFNEQYF.